The 25 T cell receptor beta chains below come from one sample, sequenced in a study of cytomegalovirus exposure and HLA in healthy donors (dated by TCRdb to between 2016 and 2019). Libraries were built with the immunoSEQ multiplex PCR assay. Drawn from immuneACCESS, this table holds only the in-frame rearrangements with V and J called that TCRdb kept. Clones are partly lost; checked studies trace under half to an unresolved V gene and leave the rest unexplained. Here the sample has 100,000 to 130,000 clones; about 94% occur a single time. The ten largest clones add up to roughly 0.67% of the sample. Sequenced material: PBMCs. Receptors originate from a woman aged 18-29 years in good health and CMV-seronegative.

The gene calls are TRBV28 and TRBJ1-6; TRBD1 matches 7 bases. The V gene end was trimmed by 5 bases and the J gene end by 8 bases; junction bases not matched to a gene: 6. There are 14 residues in the CDR3. CDR1 MDHEN and CDR2 SYDVKM come from the germline V gene. In nucleotides, the CDR3 is TGTGCCAGCAGTCCAGGGGGTTGGGATTCACCCCTCCACTTT. Translated: CASSPGGWDSPLHF. The variable domain in full, completed from reference TRBV28 and TRBJ1-6, reads DVKVTQSSRYLVKRTGEKVFLECVQDMDHENMFWYRQDPGLGLRLIYFSYDVKMKEKGDIPEGYSVSREKKERFSLILESASTNQTSMYLCASSPGGWDSPLHFGNGTRLTVT.

The chain recombines TRBV19 with TRBJ1-5; D possibly corresponds to TRBD1 (5 bases). In germline, CDR1 is LNHDA, CDR2 SQIVND (reference sequence). The germline V and J ends were trimmed by 4 bases and 6 bases, with 19 bases remaining between them. This CDR3 is 16 amino acids long. CDR3: CASSTSQVRVFQPQHF. The CDR3 DNA is TGTGCCAGTAGTACCTCCCAAGTCAGGGTTTTTCAGCCCCAGCATTTT.

The V and J genes are TRBV9 and TRBJ2-1; 10 bases are a match to TRBD1. CDR1 and CDR2 from the germline V gene are SGDLS and YYNGEE. This CDR3 comprises 15 residues. V gave up 3 bases and J gave up 11 bases; unmatched junction bases: 11. In DNA, the CDR3 is TGTGCCAGCAGCGCATACGGGACAGGGGAGGGGAAGCAGTTCTTC. It specifies CASSAYGTGEGKQFF.

This chain uses TRBV27 with TRBJ2-1, with 9 bases lining up with TRBD2. The V gene's germline CDR1 is MNHEY and CDR2 SMNVEV (reference sequence). CDR3 size: 15 residues. With 5 bases clipped from V and 5 bases from J, the junction kept 7 bases outside the gene matches. CDR3 loop: CASSLRLAANNEQFF. For the CDR3, the DNA is TGTGCCAGCAGTCTTCGACTAGCGGCTAACAATGAGCAGTTCTTC.

V usage is TRBV19 and J usage is TRBJ2-1, with 7 bases fitting TRBD2. Germline CDR1 is LNHDA and CDR2 is SQIVND (reference sequence). The CDR3 runs to 14 residues. J gave up 5 bases and V 5 bases, and 6 bases lay outside the gene matches. The CDR3 DNA follows: TGTGCCAGTAGTCCAGGACTAGAACACAATGAGCAGTTCTTC. Amino acid sequence: CASSPGLEHNEQFF.

The chain combines TRBV27 with TRBJ2-3; 9 positions match TRBD2. J gave up 0 bases and V 3 bases, and 4 bases lay outside the gene matches. The germline CDR1 and CDR2 sequences are MNHEY and SMNVEV (reference sequence). This CDR3 region has 16 residues. The CDR3 DNA reads TGTGCCAGCAGTTTTTTCCTAGCGGGGAGCACAGATACGCAGTATTTT. It translates to CASSFFLAGSTDTQYF.

The chain recombines TRBV5-6 with TRBJ2-1; TRBD2 is a possible D gene (7 bases). Germline assignment: CDR1 SGHDT and CDR2 YYEEEE. This CDR3 is built from 14 residues. Trimming left V 7 bases short and J 5 bases short, with 16 bases between. CDR3 amino acids: CASRLGGGHNEQFF. In DNA form, the CDR3 reads TGTGCCAGCCGCCTAGGGGGGGGACACAATGAGCAGTTCTTC.

This chain connects TRBV5-5 to TRBJ1-1, with TRBD1 identical over 7 bases. J gave up 4 bases and V 3 bases, and 6 bases lay outside the gene matches. This CDR3 comprises 14 residues. Looked up from germline, CDR1 is SGHKS and CDR2 is YYEKEE (reference sequence). The CDR3 loop reads CASSWGDSPTEAFF. The CDR3 DNA reads TGTGCCAGCAGCTGGGGGGACAGCCCCACTGAAGCTTTCTTT.

The V gene is TRBV5-4, the J gene TRBJ2-2; tentative D call: TRBD2 (7 bases). Trimming cost V 5 bases and J 5 bases, with 16 bases left between them. The V gene's germline CDR1 is SGHNT and CDR2 YYREEE (reference sequence). This CDR3 spans 15 amino acids. CDR3 sequence reads: CASSLGGPGTGELFF. CDR3 DNA: TGTGCCAGCAGTCTCGGGGGGCCGGGGACCGGGGAGCTGTTTTTT.

The chain is built from TRBV7-2 and TRBJ2-3, with 8 bases lining up with TRBD2. The CDR3 has 15 amino acids. Per the germline V gene, CDR1 is SGHTA and CDR2 is FQGNSA. Trimming cost V 0 bases and J 2 bases; bases outside gene matches: 1. In DNA form, the CDR3 reads TGTGCCAGCAGCTTAGCTAGCGGGGTCACAGATACGCAGTATTTT. It yields the protein CASSLASGVTDTQYF.

The V gene is TRBV5-4, the J gene TRBJ2-2; 7 positions match TRBD2. The junction had 11 bases not matched to a gene; V was cut back by 3 bases and J by 6 bases. This CDR3 is 16 amino acids long. Looked up from germline, CDR1 is SGHNT and CDR2 is YYREEE (reference sequence). The CDR3 spells CASSSFRDYVAGELFF. Here the CDR3 DNA reads TGTGCCAGCAGCTCATTTCGGGACTATGTAGCCGGGGAGCTGTTTTTT.

This rearrangement joins TRBV6-5 to TRBJ1-4; D gene ambiguous. Germline V gene data show CDR1 as MNHEY and CDR2 as SVGAGI. Trimming cost V 5 bases and J 0 bases, with 7 bases left between them. The length of the CDR3 is 14 residues. CDR3 loop: CASSPTATNEKLFF. CDR3 bases: TGTGCCAGCAGTCCCACTGCAACTAATGAAAAACTGTTTTTT.

This clone was recorded a few times. This chain connects TRBV28 to TRBJ2-2; tentative D call: TRBD1 (6 bases). CDR1 is MDHEN, CDR2 SYDVKM, per germline. This CDR3 contains 18 residues. V dropped 6 bases and J dropped 5 bases, with 25 bases sitting between them. This chain's CDR3 is CASRFTLGQGSSTGELFF. The CDR3 DNA reads as TGTGCCAGCAGGTTTACTCTTGGTCAGGGGAGTTCTACCGGGGAGCTGTTTTTT.

The gene calls are TRBV7-3 and TRBJ1-1, with 11 bases aligning to TRBD1. V shed 5 bases and J 2 bases; nucleotides not matched to a gene: 13. Germline CDR1 SGHTA, CDR2 FQGTGA. This CDR3 spans 18 amino acids. The CDR3: CASSPRTGTGGLNTEAFF. DNA of the CDR3: TGTGCCAGCAGCCCTCGGACCGGGACAGGGGGACTAAACACTGAAGCTTTCTTT.

The genes are TRBV6-6 and TRBJ1-4; D is unresolved. The V gene's germline CDR1 is MNHNY and CDR2 SVGAGI (reference sequence). Trimming pared 0 bases from V and 6 bases from J, leaving 11 bases between. The CDR3 is 15 amino acids. The CDR3 here is CASSYSTLRDEKLFF. CDR3 in DNA: TGTGCCAGCAGTTACTCGACGCTTCGGGATGAAAAACTGTTTTTT.

CDR3 bases: TGTGCCAGTAGTGAGACAGGGGCCAACGTCCTGACTTTC. It yields the protein CASSETGANVLTF. The J gene is TRBJ2-6, the V gene TRBV19, with no clear D. The length of the CDR3 is 13 residues. V lost 5 bases, J lost 4 bases, and 6 bases lay in between. Germline V gene sequence: CDR1 LNHDA, CDR2 SQIVND (reference sequence).

The rearrangement links TRBV7-2 to TRBJ2-7, with 7 bases lining up with TRBD1. The CDR3 length is 13 residues. Germline V gene data show CDR1 as SGHTA and CDR2 as FQGNSA. The V gene end was trimmed by 0 bases and the J gene end by 6 bases; junction bases not matched to a gene: 2. The CDR3 DNA sequence: TGTGCCAGCAGCTTAGCGTACAGGGGCGAGCAGTACTTC. It translates to CASSLAYRGEQYF. The full variable domain, its missing parts supplied by reference TRBV7-2 and TRBJ2-7, is GAGVSQSPSNKVTEKGKDVELRCDPISGHTALYWYRQSLGQGLEFLIYFQGNSAPDKSGLPSDRFSAERTGGSVSTLTIQRTQQEDSAVYLCASSLAYRGEQYFGPGTRLTVT.

This clone was seen only a few times. V and J are TRBV28 and TRBJ2-7; maybe TRBD1 (6 bases). Germline CDR1 and CDR2: MDHEN and SYDVKM. This CDR3 region has 15 residues. V lost 8 bases and J 3 bases, leaving 20 bases between the germline ends. CDR3 in amino acids: CASCSPGEPYYEQYF. The CDR3 nucleotides read TGTGCCAGCTGCTCGCCAGGGGAACCTTACTACGAGCAGTACTTC.

The chain carries TRBV6-6 and TRBJ2-7, with unresolved D. Trimming shortened V by 6 bases and J by 3 bases, and 15 bases separated the two germline ends. The length of the CDR3 is 14 residues. Germline V lookup: CDR1 MNHNY, CDR2 SVGAGI (reference sequence). CDR3 amino acids: CASRLGGSLYEQYF. CDR3 DNA: TGTGCCAGCAGGCTAGGTGGCAGTCTCTACGAGCAGTACTTC.

The chain employs TRBV11-1 and TRBJ2-2, with 10 bases matching TRBD1. J gave up 4 bases and V 5 bases, and 7 bases lay outside the gene matches. The CDR3 is 16 amino acids. Germline assignment: CDR1 SGHAT and CDR2 FQDESV (reference sequence). CDR3 coding DNA: TGTGCCAGCAGCCGACGGACAGGGGGATTCACCGGGGAGCTGTTTTTT. As protein: CASSRRTGGFTGELFF.

The rearrangement links TRBV27 to TRBJ2-5; 14 nucleotides line up with TRBD2. This CDR3 is built from 16 residues. V gave up 5 bases and J gave up 7 bases; unmatched junction bases: 9. Germline assignment: CDR1 MNHEY and CDR2 SMNVEV (reference sequence). The CDR3 loop is CASSPRLAGGPVTQYF. The CDR3 nucleotides read TGTGCCAGCAGTCCGCGACTAGCGGGGGGGCCCGTGACCCAGTACTTC.

V and J are TRBV7-9 and TRBJ2-5; D is undetermined. The ends were cut back, 5 bases at V and 5 bases at J, with 12 bases in the middle. Germline loops: CDR1 SEHNR, CDR2 FQNEAQ (reference sequence). The CDR3 extends over 13 amino acids. In DNA, the CDR3 is TGTGCCAGCAGCCAGAACTCGAGGGAGACCCAGTACTTC. Translated, it gives CASSQNSRETQYF.

The chain has TRBV6-6 and TRBJ2-2, with 9 nucleotides matching TRBD2. V shed 6 bases and J 5 bases; nucleotides not matched to a gene: 10. The CDR3 length is 16 residues. Germline V gives CDR1 MNHNY, CDR2 SVGAGI (reference sequence). DNA for the CDR3: TGTGCCAGCAGCCGGACTAGCGCCGGACGAACCGGGGAGCTGTTTTTT. This translates into CASSRTSAGRTGELFF.

This chain links TRBV11-2 with TRBJ1-3, with 7 bases aligning to TRBD1. The CDR3 is 14 residues long. With V trimmed by 4 bases and J by 4 bases, 4 bases remained unmatched. In germline, CDR1 is SGHAT, CDR2 FQNNGV. The CDR3 sequence is CASSYDRVGNTIYF. In DNA form, the CDR3 reads TGTGCCAGCAGCTACGACAGGGTCGGAAACACCATATATTTT.

This chain uses TRBV6-1 with TRBJ2-5; 12 bases are a match to TRBD2. Germline trimming cut 2 bases from V and 4 bases from J; bases unmatched to any gene: 2. CDR3 length: 15 residues. Germline assignment: CDR1 MNHNS and CDR2 SASEGT. The CDR3 reads CASSETSGGLETQYF. CDR3 coding DNA: TGTGCCAGCAGTGAAACTAGCGGGGGGTTAGAGACCCAGTACTTC.